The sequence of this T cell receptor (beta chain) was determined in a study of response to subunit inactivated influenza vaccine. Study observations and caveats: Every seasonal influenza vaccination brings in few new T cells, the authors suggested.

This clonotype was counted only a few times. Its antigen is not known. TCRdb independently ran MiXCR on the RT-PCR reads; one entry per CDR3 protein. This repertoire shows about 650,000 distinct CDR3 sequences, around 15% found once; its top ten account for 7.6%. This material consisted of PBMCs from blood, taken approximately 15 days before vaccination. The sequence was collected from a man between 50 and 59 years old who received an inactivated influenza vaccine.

The CDR3 loop reads CASSPGLMEETQYF. The CDR3 region has the DNA TGTGCCAGCAGCCCGGGACTAATGGAGGAGACCCAGTACTTC. The V gene is TRBV5-5, the J gene TRBJ2-5, with TRBD2 identical over 7 bases. Per the germline V gene, CDR1 is SGHKS and CDR2 is YYEKEE (reference sequence). The V gene end was trimmed by 4 bases and the J gene end by 5 bases; junction bases not matched to a gene: 8. The CDR3 loop spans 14 amino acids.